This TCR beta chain was sequenced for a study of beta chain features in type 1 diabetes. Findings of the study overall: Moderate yet significant TCRB CDR3 shortening was seen in Type 1 diabetes patients in all four CD4+ subsets. In these data, an HLA type influence on TCRB rearrangement remained unresolved.

With regard to this clone: The antigen is undetermined.

Per donor, one heparinised blood draw averaged about 116 mL. A CD45RO/CCR7/CD25/CD127/CD95/CD27 panel sorted naive, central memory, regulatory and stem cell-like memory CD4+ cells. TCRB transcripts that were expressed got sequenced, as all of the isolated RNA had been reverse transcribed. Produced via immunoSEQ multiplex PCR; TCRdb's table is partial and in-frame only. The table lists about 360,000 clones, about 12% of them singletons. The CDR3 loop spans 15 amino acids. V shed 4 bases and J 3 bases; nucleotides not matched to a gene: 8. Germline lookup yields CDR1 MNHEY and CDR2 SVGAGI. This TCR derives from a man between 18 and 35 years old in good health. The rearrangement joins TRBV6-5 to TRBJ2-7; 8 bases line up with TRBD1. Sequencing input: naive CD4+ T cells from blood. The CDR3 DNA reads as TGTGCCAGCAGTTCTCCCCGGGACAGGCACTACGAGCAGTACTTC. Translated, it gives CASSSPRDRHYEQYF.